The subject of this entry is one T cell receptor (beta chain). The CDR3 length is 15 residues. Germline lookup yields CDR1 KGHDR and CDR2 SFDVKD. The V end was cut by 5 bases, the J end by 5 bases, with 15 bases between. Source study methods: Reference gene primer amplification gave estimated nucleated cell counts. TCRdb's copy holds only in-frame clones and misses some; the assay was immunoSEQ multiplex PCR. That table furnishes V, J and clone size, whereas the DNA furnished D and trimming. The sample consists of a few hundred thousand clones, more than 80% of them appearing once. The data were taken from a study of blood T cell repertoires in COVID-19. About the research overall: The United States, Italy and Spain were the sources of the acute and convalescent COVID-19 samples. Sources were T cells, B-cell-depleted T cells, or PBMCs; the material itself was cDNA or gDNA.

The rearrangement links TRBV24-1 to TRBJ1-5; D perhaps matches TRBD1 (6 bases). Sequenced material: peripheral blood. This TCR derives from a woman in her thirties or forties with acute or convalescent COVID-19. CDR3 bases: TGTGCCACCAGTGCAGGGGACAACGCATATCAGCCCCAGCATTTT. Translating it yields CATSAGDNAYQPQHF.